This TCR beta chain was captured by sequencing in a study of T cells after posttransplantation cyclophosphamide. Assay used: immunoSEQ multiplex PCR; TCRdb lists only in-frame clones, some missing. This sample has about 39,000 clones, each found more than once. This clone was observed many times. Its antigen is currently unknown. Study outcomes and limitations: Recipient CMV seropositivity and CMV reactivation strongly tracked TRB clonality.

The germline gives CDR1 MDHEN, CDR2 SYDVKM. CDR3 size: 17 residues. V lost 4 bases, J lost 5 bases, and 8 bases stayed unmatched. This chain uses TRBV28 with TRBJ2-1; 13 bases map to TRBD2. The sample consisted of PBMCs. The clonotype comes from a woman between 50 and 59 years old in good health and a related stem cell transplant donor. The chain's CDR3 is CASSSRLAGGRDNEQFF. The CDR3 DNA reads as TGTGCCAGCAGTTCCCGACTAGCGGGGGGCCGAGACAATGAGCAGTTCTTC.